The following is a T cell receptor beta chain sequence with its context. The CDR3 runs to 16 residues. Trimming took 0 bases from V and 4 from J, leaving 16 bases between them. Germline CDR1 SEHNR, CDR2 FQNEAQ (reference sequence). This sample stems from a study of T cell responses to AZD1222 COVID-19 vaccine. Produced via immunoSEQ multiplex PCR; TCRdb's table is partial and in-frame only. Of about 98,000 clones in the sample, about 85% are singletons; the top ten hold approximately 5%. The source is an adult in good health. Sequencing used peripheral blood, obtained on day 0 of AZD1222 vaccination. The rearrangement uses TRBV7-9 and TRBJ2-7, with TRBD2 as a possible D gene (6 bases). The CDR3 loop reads CASSLASRGGIYEQYF. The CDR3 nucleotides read TGTGCCAGCAGCTTAGCGTCAAGGGGCGGGATATACGAGCAGTACTTC.